This TCR beta chain was obtained from a study of shared T cell receptors in the human thymus (dated by TCRdb to the early 2020s). In the study overall: The study examined how the human thymus generates shared, self-reactive T-cell receptor alpha chains.

On this clone itself: Its recognized antigen is unknown. No clone much larger than this one lies a single base away; base qualities are absent.

The library was prepared using the immunoSEQ multiplex PCR assay. TCRdb holds this immuneACCESS table with in-frame rearrangements only. Some clones are missing; in checked studies, unresolved V genes explain under half, and the rest has no known cause. In all, the sample holds around 730,000 clones, and 80% to 90% of those were seen once. The ten largest account for around 0.01% of the sample. Here V drops 6 bases and J drops 5 bases, and the junction holds 6 bases not matched to any gene. Reading from cysteine to phenylalanine, the CDR3 counts 14 amino acids. Kept here is only the CDR3 DNA, which spans 42 bases and is read in frame from base 1. CDR1 is given as MNHEY and CDR2 as SMNVEV, both from the germline V gene (reference sequence). The data were also submitted as part of a second study, on human thymus T cells. That second report states: Immunologically healthy infants undergoing open corrective cardiac surgery for congenital heart defects in Finland were used as donors. Thymus tissue was obtained as surgical resects removed during corrective cardiac surgery. Both the thymic and the peripheral blood repertoires appeared to show biased V and J gene segment usage. Highly overlapping thymic TCR repertoires among unrelated individuals were reported in the related research. The study used eight infant thymus samples plus four related peripheral blood samples to characterize TCR alpha and beta repertoires. Donor ages ranging from roughly 6 to 244 days were recorded, and more than five male and a couple of female infants were included in the cohort. Thymocytes were mechanically released from the tissue and were stored as pellets of about 9.5-31 million cells at -70 degrees C. A QIAsymphony instrument was used to extract genomic DNA from frozen cell pellets. TCRB and TCRAD loci were amplified from a standardized quantity of quality-controlled genomic DNA using the immunoSEQ multiplex PCR assay. The V(D)J region was spanned by amplicons of a length sufficient to cover the CDR3 and to identify V and J genes. Amplicon sequencing was performed on an Illumina platform through the commercial immunoSEQ service. Primer bias and sequencing errors were corrected as previously described, and TCRAD and TCRB definitions were based on the IMGT database. Analysis of the repertoires was done with immunoSEQ Analyzer 3.0 and VDJTools and included basic statistics, V/J segment usage, diversity estimates, rarefaction and pairwise overlap. To estimate diversity, the Chao1, ChaoE, Efron-Thisted, Shannon and inverse Simpson indices were applied, and diversity was also estimated on datasets down-sampled to the smallest sample. Repertoire overlap used strict matching of CDR3 nucleotide sequence, V gene and J gene, with Jaccard-based multidimensional scaling clustering. On average, thymus samples yielded 800,000 or so unique TCRB clonotypes, whereas blood samples yielded 70,000 to 100,000.

The specimen was thymocytes. This TCR came from a girl less than two years old with a congenital heart defect. Donor details come from another sample of the same person, matched by shared clones. The V and J genes are TRBV27 and TRBJ1-5, and 8 bases in between align with TRBD1. The DNA is as follows: TGTGCCAGCAGAAAGACAGGGGTCCATCAGCCCCAGCATTTT. This translates into CASRKTGVHQPQHF.